This TCR beta chain was documented in a study of T cell responses to AZD1222 COVID-19 vaccine. Study results and caveats: Donor demographics were predominantly white British with a female majority; clonal diversity may be underestimated. Among vaccine-associated CD4 TCRs, coverage spanned spike, with dominance at 160-218 and 743-854.

V gave up 3 bases and J gave up 1 base, with 0 bases separating them. CDR1 and CDR2 from the germline V gene are SGHAT and FQNNGV. The CDR3 is 11 amino acids. This table comes from immunoSEQ multiplex PCR, and its TCRdb copy is limited to in-frame clones, with some not included. The top ten clones hold approximately 4.2% of a sample with roughly 120,000 clones, more than 80% of them seen once. Points on this clone: Antigen specificity is unknown.

The specimen comprised peripheral blood, sampled on day 0 of AZD1222 vaccination. The source of this sequence is an adult in good health. The chain recombines TRBV11-2 with TRBJ2-5; no definite D call. CDR3 sequence (DNA): TGTGCCAGCAGCTTCCAAGAGACCCAGTACTTC. Amino acid sequence: CASSFQETQYF.